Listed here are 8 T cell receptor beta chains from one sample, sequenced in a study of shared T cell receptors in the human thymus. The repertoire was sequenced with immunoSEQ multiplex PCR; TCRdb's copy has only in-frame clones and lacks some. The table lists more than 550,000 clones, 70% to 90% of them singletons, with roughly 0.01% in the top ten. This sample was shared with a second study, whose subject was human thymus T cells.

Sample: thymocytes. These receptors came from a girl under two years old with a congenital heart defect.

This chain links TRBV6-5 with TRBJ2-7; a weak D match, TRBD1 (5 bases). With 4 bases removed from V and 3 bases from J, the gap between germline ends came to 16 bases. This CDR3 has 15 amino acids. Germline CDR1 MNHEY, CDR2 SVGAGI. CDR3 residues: CASSSVGQGFYEQYF. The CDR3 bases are TGTGCCAGCAGTTCGGTGGGGCAGGGATTCTACGAGCAGTACTTC.

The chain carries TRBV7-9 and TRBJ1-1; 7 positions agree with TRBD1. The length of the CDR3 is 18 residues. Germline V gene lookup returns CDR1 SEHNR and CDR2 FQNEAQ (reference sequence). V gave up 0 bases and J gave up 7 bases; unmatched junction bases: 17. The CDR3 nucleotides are TGTGCCAGCAGCTTAGCCCAAACAGGGGCGGGTGGAAGTGGTGAAGCTTTCTTT. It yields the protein CASSLAQTGAGGSGEAFF.

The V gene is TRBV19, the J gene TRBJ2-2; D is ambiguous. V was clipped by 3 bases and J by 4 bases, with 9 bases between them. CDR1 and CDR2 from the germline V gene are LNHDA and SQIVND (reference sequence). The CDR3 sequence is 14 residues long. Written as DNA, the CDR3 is TGTGCCAGTAGTATTAGGTGGAGCACCGGGGAGCTGTTTTTT. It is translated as CASSIRWSTGELFF. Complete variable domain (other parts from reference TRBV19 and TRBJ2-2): DGGITQSPKYLFRKEGQNVTLSCEQNLNHDAMYWYRQDPGQGLRLIYYSQIVNDFQKGDIAEGYSVSREKKESFPLTVTSAQKNPTAFYLCASSIRWSTGELFFGEGSRLTVL.

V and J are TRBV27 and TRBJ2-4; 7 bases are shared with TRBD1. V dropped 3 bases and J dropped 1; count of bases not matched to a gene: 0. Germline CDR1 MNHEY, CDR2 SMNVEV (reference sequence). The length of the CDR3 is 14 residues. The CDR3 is CASSLDRAKNIQYF. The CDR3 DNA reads TGTGCCAGCAGTTTGGACAGGGCCAAAAACATTCAGTACTTC.

CDR3 bases: TGTGCCAGCAGCTTTTTCGACAGGGGGTACTCAGATACGCAGTATTTT. Encoded protein: CASSFFDRGYSDTQYF. The rearrangement joins TRBV7-2 to TRBJ2-3; 9 bases align to TRBD1. Germline V lookup: CDR1 SGHTA, CDR2 FQGNSA. After removal of 3 bases from V and 4 bases from J, the junction contained 8 bases not matched to a gene. The CDR3 has 16 residues. The full variable domain, completed using reference TRBV7-2 and TRBJ2-3, is GAGVSQSPSNKVTEKGKDVELRCDPISGHTALYWYRQSLGQGLEFLIYFQGNSAPDKSGLPSDRFSAERTGGSVSTLTIQRTQQEDSAVYLCASSFFDRGYSDTQYFGPGTRLTVL.

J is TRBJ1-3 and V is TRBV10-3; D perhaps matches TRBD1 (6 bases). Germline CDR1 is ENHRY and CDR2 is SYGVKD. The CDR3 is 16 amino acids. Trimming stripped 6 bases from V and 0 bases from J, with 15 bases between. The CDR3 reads CAIRPEDRSSGNTIYF. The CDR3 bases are TGTGCCATCAGGCCCGAAGACAGGAGCTCTGGAAACACCATATATTTT.

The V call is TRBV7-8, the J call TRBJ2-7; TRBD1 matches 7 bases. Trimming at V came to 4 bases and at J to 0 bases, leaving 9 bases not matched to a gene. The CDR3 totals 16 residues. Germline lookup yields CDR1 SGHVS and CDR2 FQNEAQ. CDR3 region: CASSSRNRGDSYEQYF. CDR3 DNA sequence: TGTGCCAGCAGCTCGAGAAACAGGGGAGACTCCTACGAGCAGTACTTC.

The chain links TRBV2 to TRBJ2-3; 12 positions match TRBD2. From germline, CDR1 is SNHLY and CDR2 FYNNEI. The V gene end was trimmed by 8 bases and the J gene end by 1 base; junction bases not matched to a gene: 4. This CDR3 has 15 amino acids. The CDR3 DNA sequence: TGTGCCAGCTCTCGGACTAGCGGGGGCACAGATACGCAGTATTTT. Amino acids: CASSRTSGGTDTQYF.